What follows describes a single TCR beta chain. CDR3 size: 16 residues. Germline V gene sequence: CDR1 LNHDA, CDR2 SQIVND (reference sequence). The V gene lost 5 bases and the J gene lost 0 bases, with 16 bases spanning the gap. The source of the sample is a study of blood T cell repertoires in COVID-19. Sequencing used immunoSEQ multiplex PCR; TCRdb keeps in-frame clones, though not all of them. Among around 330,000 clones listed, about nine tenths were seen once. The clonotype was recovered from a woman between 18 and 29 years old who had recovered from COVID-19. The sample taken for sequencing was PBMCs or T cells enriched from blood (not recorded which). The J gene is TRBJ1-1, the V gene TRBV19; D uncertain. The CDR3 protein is CASSVRGNEMNTEAFF. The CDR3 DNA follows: TGTGCCAGTAGTGTTCGGGGAAACGAAATGAACACTGAAGCTTTCTTT.